What follows are 14 T cell receptor beta chains derived from one specimen sequenced in a study of blood T cell repertoires in COVID-19. Using immunoSEQ multiplex PCR, the repertoire was profiled, and TCRdb retains in-frame clones only, with some absent. The sample comprises about 200,000 clones, 65% to 90% of which are singletons, and about 6% rests with the top ten. Sequencing used peripheral blood. These TCRs come from a man of 80 years or more with acute or convalescent COVID-19.

This chain uses TRBV7-2 with TRBJ2-1; TRBD2 is a possible D gene (6 bases). The CDR3 sequence is 13 residues long. Per the germline V gene, CDR1 is SGHTA and CDR2 is FQGNSA. Trimming pared 8 bases from V and 6 bases from J, leaving 14 bases between. The CDR3 bases are TGTGCCAGCCTTACGGGAGTACCCAATGAGCAGTTCTTC. Amino acid sequence: CASLTGVPNEQFF.

As for this clone: Other DNA sequences in the same sample also yield this CDR3. The chain has TRBV7-8 and TRBJ1-5, with D possibly being TRBD1 (6 bases). V lost 2 bases to trimming and J lost 7 bases, with 9 bases between them. This CDR3 has 13 residues. Germline values: CDR1 SGHVS, CDR2 FQNEAQ. CDR3 protein: CASSLTGPQPQHF. DNA of the CDR3: TGTGCCAGCAGCTTAACAGGGCCCCAGCCCCAGCATTTT.

This chain links TRBV2 with TRBJ1-5; TRBD1 aligns across 9 bases. Germline trimming cut 6 bases from V and 2 bases from J; bases unmatched to any gene: 5. CDR3 length equals 15 residues. The germline V gene encodes CDR1 SNHLY and CDR2 FYNNEI. The CDR3 sequence: CASSGQGIRNQPQHF. The CDR3 DNA reads TGTGCCAGCAGCGGACAGGGGATCCGCAATCAGCCCCAGCATTTT. Using reference TRBV2 and TRBJ1-5 for the parts outside the CDR3, the full variable domain is EPEVTQTPSHQVTQMGQEVILRCVPISNHLYFYWYRQILGQKVEFLVSFYNNEISEKSEIFDDQFSVERPDGSNFTLKIRSTKLEDSAMYFCASSGQGIRNQPQHFGDGTRLSIL.

The chain is built from TRBV19 and TRBJ2-7; possible D gene TRBD1, 5 bases. This CDR3 spans 14 amino acids. Trimming took 5 bases from V and 0 from J, leaving 11 bases between them. Germline V gene lookup returns CDR1 LNHDA and CDR2 SQIVND (reference sequence). The CDR3 DNA is TGTGCCAGTAGTTGGACACTCAGCTCCTACGAGCAGTACTTC. This translates into CASSWTLSSYEQYF.

This clone showed up just once. DNA for the CDR3: TGTGCCAGCAGTTTATGGAGGAACATTCAGTACTTC. The encoded protein is CASSLWRNIQYF. V is TRBV28 and J is TRBJ2-4; D is unclear. This CDR3 contains 12 residues. Looked up from germline, CDR1 is MDHEN and CDR2 is SYDVKM. V dropped 0 bases and J dropped 7 bases, with 4 bases sitting between them.

The V call is TRBV11-3, the J call TRBJ1-3; 8 nucleotides agree with TRBD1. The V and J ends lost 3 bases and 2 bases, in that order; junction bases with no gene match: 0. The length of the CDR3 is 14 residues. Per the germline V gene, CDR1 is SGHNT and CDR2 is YENEEA. CDR3 DNA: TGTGCCAGCAGCTTGACAGGGGCTGGAAACACCATATATTTT. Amino acid sequence: CASSLTGAGNTIYF.

The CDR3 is CASSSSGPDEKLFF. CDR3 nucleotide sequence: TGTGCCAGCAGTTCAAGCGGTCCTGATGAAAAACTGTTTTTT. V is TRBV6-6 and J is TRBJ1-4; D remains ambiguous. V dropped 4 bases and J dropped 6 bases, with 12 bases sitting between them. CDR3 length equals 14 residues. In germline, CDR1 is MNHNY, CDR2 SVGAGI (reference sequence).

This chain uses TRBV18 with TRBJ1-4; D unresolved. Germline V gene sequence: CDR1 KGHSH, CDR2 LQKENI. Trimming took 6 bases from V and 7 from J, leaving 15 bases between them. This CDR3 comprises 14 residues. CDR3 region: CASSNREGGEKLFF. CDR3 DNA sequence: TGTGCCAGCTCCAACCGGGAGGGCGGTGAAAAACTGTTTTTT.

The chain recombines TRBV19 with TRBJ1-3; 9 nucleotides align to TRBD1. CDR3 length: 17 amino acids. V was clipped by 5 bases and J by 4 bases; unmatched bases: 12. CDR1 is LNHDA, CDR2 SQIVND, per germline (reference sequence). CDR3 in DNA: TGTGCCAGTAGTCGTCCCTTACAGGGGGCGAGGGGAAACACCATATATTTT. The encoded protein is CASSRPLQGARGNTIYF.

The V and J genes are TRBV7-9 and TRBJ2-1; maybe TRBD2 (6 bases). Trimming cost V 6 bases and J 7 bases, with 19 bases left between them. Germline V CDR1 and CDR2: SEHNR, FQNEAQ (reference sequence). This CDR3 region has 15 residues. CDR3 nucleotide sequence: TGTGCCAGCAGTACTCTGGCGGGATTGTTTAATGAGCAGTTCTTC. Encoded protein: CASSTLAGLFNEQFF. The complete variable domain, with remaining parts taken from reference TRBV7-9 and TRBJ2-1, reads DTGVSQNPRHKITKRGQNVTFRCDPISEHNRLYWYRQTLGQGPEFLTYFQNEAQLEKSRLLSDRFSAERPKGSFSTLEIQRTEQGDSAMYLCASSTLAGLFNEQFFGPGTRLTVL.

This rearrangement joins TRBV24-1 to TRBJ2-4; D may be TRBD2 (6 bases). The length of the CDR3 is 15 residues. Germline loops: CDR1 KGHDR, CDR2 SFDVKD. Trimming stripped 4 bases from V and 4 bases from J, with 13 bases between. The CDR3 spells CATSELSGGKNIQYF. CDR3 bases: TGTGCCACCAGTGAGCTCAGTGGGGGGAAAAACATTCAGTACTTC.

This clone has only one observation. The V call is TRBV19, the J call TRBJ1-5; D remains ambiguous. The V end was cut by 1 base, the J end by 9 bases, with 10 bases between. This CDR3 comprises 13 residues. CDR1 LNHDA and CDR2 SQIVND come from the germline V gene (reference sequence). The CDR3 coding sequence is TGTGCCAGTAGTATAGTAGAGTCTGGGCCCCAGCATTTT. It encodes CASSIVESGPQHF.

J is TRBJ2-1 and V is TRBV3-1 (or the pseudogene TRBV3-2), with 9 bases identical to TRBD1. J was trimmed by 5 bases and V by 3 bases; bases with no gene match: 5. The CDR3 totals 15 residues. Germline loops: CDR1 LGHDT, CDR2 YNNKEL (reference sequence). CDR3 sequence reads: CASSHRQGGNNEQFF. For the CDR3, the DNA is TGTGCCAGCAGCCACCGACAGGGGGGCAACAATGAGCAGTTCTTC.

The gene calls are TRBV13 and TRBJ1-2, with 10 positions matching TRBD1. V shed 5 bases and J 7 bases; nucleotides not matched to a gene: 4. The germline V gene encodes CDR1 PRHDT and CDR2 FYEKMQ (reference sequence). The CDR3 contains 13 residues. Here the CDR3 reads CASSLGTGVGYTF. DNA of the CDR3: TGTGCCAGCAGCCTCGGGACAGGGGTTGGCTACACCTTC. Full variable domain (outside the CDR3, taken from reference TRBV13 and TRBJ1-2): AAGVIQSPRHLIKEKRETATLKCYPIPRHDTVYWYQQGPGQDPQFLISFYEKMQSDKGSIPDRFSAQQFSDYHSELNMSSLELGDSALYFCASSLGTGVGYTFGSGTRLTVV.